A selection of T cell receptor beta chains follows, all from one sample in a study of cytomegalovirus exposure and HLA in healthy donors. The protocol was immunoSEQ multiplex PCR, while the TCRdb copy is restricted to in-frame clones and leaves out a portion. There are about 140,000 clones in the sample; around two thirds occur only once, and around 1.9% lies in the top ten. The sequenced material came from PBMCs. These TCRs come from a male donor in good health and CMV-seronegative. Both conserved end residues are part of each CDR3. The D gene is left open where the match is weak. Clone size is given for some rows only: seen once, a few or many times, or a class if the clone is expanded.

D gene	V gene	J gene	clone size	CDR3 protein	CDR3 DNA
NA	TRBV19	TRBJ2-7	NA	CASSTSMVTAYEQYF	TGTGCCAGTAGTACAAGCATGGTGACAGCCTACGAGCAGTACTTC
NA	TRBV18	TRBJ1-5	NA	CASSPDPGRDQPQHF	TGTGCCAGCTCACCAGATCCAGGTCGTGATCAGCCCCAGCATTTT
NA	TRBV6-6	TRBJ1-5	NA	CASSYQKWQPQHF	TGTGCCAGCAGTTACCAGAAATGGCAGCCCCAGCATTTT
TRBD2	TRBV11-2	TRBJ2-7	NA	CASSLPTSGGAGYEQYF	TGTGCCAGCAGCTTACCGACTAGCGGGGGGGCCGGGTACGAGCAGTACTTC
TRBD1	TRBV18	TRBJ1-4	NA	CASSPGQGTTNEKLFF	TGTGCCAGCTCACCGGGACAGGGGACAACTAATGAAAAACTGTTTTTT
NA	TRBV6-5	TRBJ1-2	once	CASSWGGQAGYTF	TGTGCCAGCAGTTGGGGAGGGCAGGCAGGTTACACCTTC
NA	TRBV27	TRBJ1-4	NA	CASSFSGYEKLFF	TGTGCCAGCAGTTTCTCAGGGTATGAAAAACTGTTTTTT
TRBD2	TRBV7-2	TRBJ2-3	NA	CASSLAPYGGGADTQYF	TGTGCCAGCAGCTTAGCTCCGTATGGCGGGGGGGCAGATACGCAGTATTTT
NA	TRBV13	TRBJ1-5	NA	CASSLGGFSNQPQHF	TGTGCCAGCAGCTTGGGAGGTTTTAGCAATCAGCCCCAGCATTTT
NA	TRBV7-9	TRBJ2-5	NA	CASSFVGGAFSTEETQYF	TGTGCCAGCAGCTTCGTCGGCGGGGCCTTCTCTACCGAAGAGACCCAGTACTTC
NA	TRBV5-6	TRBJ2-7	NA	CASSWASTRLIEQYF	TGTGCCAGCAGCTGGGCGTCTACAAGGTTGATTGAGCAGTACTTC
TRBD1	TRBV29-1	TRBJ1-2	few	CSVEGGTGGRGYTF	TGCAGCGTTGAGGGCGGGACAGGCGGTAGGGGCTACACCTTC
TRBD1	TRBV15	TRBJ2-3	NA	CATSRPGQNTDTQYF	TGTGCCACCAGCAGACCGGGACAGAACACAGATACGCAGTATTTT
TRBD1	TRBV14	TRBJ2-7	NA	CASTRQGGGEQYF	TGTGCCAGCACCAGACAGGGCGGCGGCGAGCAGTACTTC
TRBD1	TRBV13	TRBJ2-1	NA	CASSLALTGGDGNEQFF	TGTGCCAGCAGCTTAGCCCTAACAGGGGGCGACGGGAATGAGCAGTTCTTC
TRBD1	TRBV7-3	TRBJ2-2	once	CASSTSTGGASYGELFF	TGTGCCAGCAGCACCTCGACAGGGGGCGCCTCGTACGGGGAGCTGTTTTTT
TRBD1	TRBV18	TRBJ1-1	NA	CASSPSNGQANTEAFF	TGTGCCAGCTCACCATCGAACGGACAGGCGAACACTGAAGCTTTCTTT
NA	TRBV28	TRBJ1-2	NA	CASSLYQGTNYGYTF	TGTGCCAGCAGTTTATACCAGGGAACAAACTATGGCTACACCTTC
NA	TRBV28	TRBJ2-2	NA	CASSFEGSNTGELFF	TGTGCCAGCAGTTTCGAGGGTTCGAACACCGGGGAGCTGTTTTTT
NA	TRBV4-1	TRBJ2-7	NA	CASSQDPSGSSYEQYF	TGCGCCAGCAGCCAAGACCCCAGCGGGTCCAGCTACGAGCAGTACTTC
TRBD1	TRBV18	TRBJ2-2	NA	CASSKTGTGGAGELFF	TGTGCCAGCTCAAAGACCGGGACAGGGGGCGCCGGGGAGCTGTTTTTT
NA	TRBV30	TRBJ1-5	NA	CAWSVGPGGGDSNQPQHF	TGTGCCTGGAGTGTGGGCCCGGGGGGAGGGGATAGCAATCAGCCCCAGCATTTT
TRBD1	TRBV5-6	TRBJ1-4	once	CASSLLTGVNEKLFF	TGTGCCAGCAGCTTGCTTACAGGGGTGAATGAAAAACTGTTTTTT
NA	TRBV2	TRBJ2-3	NA	CASSTQGTSTDTQYF	TGTGCCAGCAGTACACAGGGGACTAGCACAGATACGCAGTATTTT
TRBD2	TRBV7-6	TRBJ2-7	few	CASSLLNGGTYEQYF	TGTGCCAGCAGCTTGTTGAACGGGGGGACTTACGAGCAGTACTTC
NA	TRBV6-5	TRBJ2-7	NA	CASRPTSVSYEQYF	TGTGCCAGCAGGCCGACATCCGTCTCCTACGAGCAGTACTTC
NA	TRBV2	TRBJ2-1	few	CASSEQLGAYNEQFF	TGTGCCAGCAGTGAACAACTTGGAGCCTACAATGAGCAGTTCTTC
TRBD2	TRBV2	TRBJ2-5	NA	CASSVASGTETQYF	TGTGCCAGCAGTGTAGCTAGCGGAACTGAGACCCAGTACTTC
NA	TRBV4-3	TRBJ1-2	once	CASSQSPTGYGYTF	TGCGCCAGCAGCCAAAGCCCAACAGGGTACGGCTACACCTTC
TRBD2	TRBV15	TRBJ2-7	NA	CATSSPGTSGAAYEQYF	TGTGCCACCAGCAGCCCTGGGACTAGCGGGGCCGCCTACGAGCAGTACTTC
TRBD2	TRBV11-2	TRBJ2-3	NA	CASSKATSYPQYF	TGTGCCAGCAGCAAGGCGACTAGCTATCCGCAGTATTTT